Presented here are 25 T cell receptor beta chains from one specimen sequenced in a study of blood T cell repertoires in COVID-19. Using immunoSEQ multiplex PCR, the repertoire was profiled, and TCRdb retains in-frame clones only, with some absent. Found here are 120,000 to 150,000 clones, around 81% of them singletons; the top ten hold around 13%. Sequenced input: peripheral blood. The receptors shown here come from a man in his sixties with active or convalescent COVID-19.

CDR3 DNA: TGTGCCAGCACCGTCACGGGGGTTCGCAATCAGCCCCAGCATTTT. Translated, it gives CASTVTGVRNQPQHF. The rearrangement links TRBV28 to TRBJ1-5, with a tentative D call TRBD1 (5 bases). There are 15 residues in the CDR3. In germline, CDR1 is MDHEN, CDR2 SYDVKM. Deletions cut 7 bases from V and 2 bases from J, with 15 bases between.

This clone was seen repeatedly, ten times or more. This chain uses TRBV19 with TRBJ1-1, with 9 bases aligning to TRBD1. Germline loops: CDR1 LNHDA, CDR2 SQIVND (reference sequence). The CDR3 runs to 14 residues. Trimming at V came to 0 bases and at J to 10 bases, leaving 6 bases not matched to a gene. CDR3 sequence: CASSIDQGTGIAFF. The CDR3, as DNA: TGTGCCAGTAGTATAGATCAAGGGACAGGGATAGCTTTCTTT. The entire variable domain, with the rest obtained from reference TRBV19 and TRBJ1-1, is as follows: DGGITQSPKYLFRKEGQNVTLSCEQNLNHDAMYWYRQDPGQGLRLIYYSQIVNDFQKGDIAEGYSVSREKKESFPLTVTSAQKNPTAFYLCASSIDQGTGIAFFGQGTRLTVV.

The V gene is TRBV18, the J gene TRBJ1-1; D ambiguous. Germline V gives CDR1 KGHSH, CDR2 LQKENI. V gave up 0 bases and J gave up 0 bases, with 8 bases separating them. This CDR3 has 15 residues. The CDR3 protein is CASSPPVSVNTEAFF. The CDR3 region has the DNA TGTGCCAGCTCACCACCGGTTAGCGTGAACACTGAAGCTTTCTTT.

The genes are TRBV6-2 or TRBV6-3 and TRBJ1-5, with D possibly being TRBD1 (6 bases). The CDR3 extends over 16 amino acids. Germline V lookup: CDR1 MNHEY, CDR2 SVGEGT. V was shortened by 0 bases and J by 5 bases, with 14 bases between the two germline ends. For the CDR3, the DNA is TGTGCCAGCAGTTACTCGACGAGGGGGGGGCATCAGCCCCAGCATTTT. This gives the protein CASSYSTRGGHQPQHF.

The chain combines TRBV2 with TRBJ2-1; 10 bases map to TRBD2. The CDR3 extends over 15 amino acids. The V gene's germline CDR1 is SNHLY and CDR2 FYNNEI. Unmatched junction bases numbered 13, after V lost 7 bases and J lost 10 bases. DNA for the CDR3: TGTGCCAGCATCAATGGGCTAGCGGGAGACGGCGAGCAGTTCTTC. This codes for CASINGLAGDGEQFF.

V and J are TRBV19 and TRBJ2-3; possibly TRBD1 for D (6 bases). Trimming removed 8 bases from V and 2 bases from J, with 14 bases in between. The CDR3 is made up of 14 amino acids. CDR1 and CDR2 from the germline V gene are LNHDA and SQIVND (reference sequence). The CDR3 spells CASGTWGHTDTQYF. For the CDR3, the DNA is TGTGCCAGTGGGACATGGGGACACACAGATACGCAGTATTTT.

The chain carries TRBV28 and TRBJ2-1; the D is unclear. The CDR3 extends over 14 amino acids. Per the germline V gene, CDR1 is MDHEN and CDR2 is SYDVKM. Trimming shortened V by 7 bases and J by 1 base, and 11 bases separated the two germline ends. DNA for the CDR3: TGTGCCAGCATGAGAGGCTCTTCCTACAATGAGCAGTTCTTC. Its translation: CASMRGSSYNEQFF.

The CDR3 loop is CASSFDRGPYEQYF. The CDR3 nucleotides are TGTGCCAGCAGTTTTGACAGGGGTCCCTACGAGCAGTACTTC. The chain has TRBV7-3 and TRBJ2-7; 8 positions agree with TRBD1. The ends lost 6 bases at V and 2 bases at J; junction bases unmatched: 6. The CDR3 runs to 14 residues. Germline V CDR1 and CDR2: SGHTA, FQGTGA.

This rearrangement joins TRBV15 to TRBJ2-1; 11 positions match TRBD2. Looked up from germline, CDR1 is LNHNV and CDR2 is YYDKDF (reference sequence). The V segment lost 5 bases and the J segment 7 bases; nucleotides outside the gene matches: 10. The CDR3 length is 16 residues. The CDR3, as DNA: TGTGCCACCAGCGCTCGACTAGCGGGAAACGCAAATGAGCAGTTCTTC. Protein sequence: CATSARLAGNANEQFF.

This chain joins TRBV7-8 and TRBJ1-4; 7 bases map to TRBD1. Germline loops: CDR1 SGHVS, CDR2 FQNEAQ. With 3 bases clipped from V and 6 bases from J, the junction kept 10 bases outside the gene matches. CDR3 length: 16 amino acids. CDR3 loop: CASSLGERGLDEKLFF. In DNA, the CDR3 is TGTGCCAGCAGCTTGGGTGAGAGGGGGCTGGATGAAAAACTGTTTTTT. Drawing the rest from reference TRBV7-8 and TRBJ1-4, the complete variable domain is GAGVSQSPRYKVAKRGQDVALRCDPISGHVSLFWYQQALGQGPEFLTYFQNEAQLDKSGLPSDRFFAERPEGSVSTLKIQRTQQEDSAVYLCASSLGERGLDEKLFFGSGTQLSVL.

This chain joins TRBV14 and TRBJ2-7; D is uncertain. Trimming left V 5 bases short and J 2 bases short, with 10 bases between. CDR3 size: 13 residues. CDR1 SGHDN and CDR2 FVKESK come from the germline V gene. CDR3 residues: CASSNSYTYEQYF. The CDR3 DNA is TGTGCCAGCAGCAACAGTTACACCTACGAGCAGTACTTC.

In its sample, this clone was seen many times. The rearrangement links TRBV9 to TRBJ2-1, with 8 bases identical to TRBD2. The trim removed 3 bases at V and 10 bases at J, leaving 12 bases unmatched. The CDR3 covers 15 residues. From germline, CDR1 is SGDLS and CDR2 YYNGEE. The CDR3 nucleotides read TGTGCCAGCAGCGCCCGGACTAGCTCCTCCGGGGAGCAGTTCTTC. Translation: CASSARTSSSGEQFF.

The chain carries TRBV5-6 and TRBJ1-4; 10 bases are a match to TRBD1. Germline V gene lookup returns CDR1 SGHDT and CDR2 YYEEEE. The V and J ends lost 3 bases and 11 bases, in that order; junction bases with no gene match: 10. This CDR3 has 15 residues. In nucleotides, the CDR3 is TGTGCCAGCAGCTGGGACAGGGGTATGATAAAGAAACTGTTTTTT. This gives the protein CASSWDRGMIKKLFF.

This chain links TRBV6-4 with TRBJ2-1; tentative D call: TRBD2 (5 bases). Trimming pared 4 bases from V and 4 bases from J, leaving 11 bases between. Germline V gives CDR1 MRHNA, CDR2 SNTAGT. The CDR3 has 14 residues. CDR3 nucleotide sequence: TGTGCCAGCAGTGCGCGAGGGCTTTACAATGAGCAGTTCTTC. Its protein product is CASSARGLYNEQFF.

This clone turned up a few times. The chain has TRBV18 and TRBJ2-5, with TRBD1 matching 9 bases. This CDR3 is 14 amino acids long. Germline trimming cut 2 bases from V and 5 bases from J; bases unmatched to any gene: 3. The germline V gene encodes CDR1 KGHSH and CDR2 LQKENI. The DNA of the CDR3 is TGTGCCAGCTCACCAACCGGGACAGGGGAGACCCAGTACTTC. Residues: CASSPTGTGETQYF.

The chain links TRBV19 to TRBJ2-1, with 15 nucleotides matching TRBD2. The germline V gene encodes CDR1 LNHDA and CDR2 SQIVND (reference sequence). This CDR3 has 19 residues. V shed 5 bases and J 1 base; nucleotides not matched to a gene: 9. The CDR3 loop reads CASSHRGLAGGRSYNEQFF. CDR3 DNA: TGTGCCAGTAGTCACCGGGGACTAGCGGGGGGACGATCCTACAATGAGCAGTTCTTC.

The chain combines TRBV4-3 with TRBJ1-2; D possibly corresponds to TRBD1 (5 bases). Trimming cost V 0 bases and J 4 bases, with 15 bases left between them. Germline V lookup: CDR1 LGHNA, CDR2 YSLEER. The CDR3 is 16 amino acids. CDR3 protein: CASSQEVKGRSYGYTF. The DNA of the CDR3 is TGCGCCAGCAGCCAAGAAGTTAAGGGGCGCAGCTATGGCTACACCTTC.

The genes are TRBV5-1 and TRBJ2-5; perhaps TRBD2 as D (6 bases). This CDR3 has 15 residues. Germline V CDR1 and CDR2: SGHRS, YFSETQ. The ends were cut back, 2 bases at V and 5 bases at J, with 16 bases in the middle. CDR3 in amino acids: CASSLVLYGGETQYF. The CDR3, as DNA: TGCGCCAGCAGCTTAGTCCTATATGGGGGGGAGACCCAGTACTTC.

J is TRBJ2-2 and V is TRBV19; TRBD2 agrees at 13 bases. CDR1 is LNHDA, CDR2 SQIVND, per germline (reference sequence). There are 19 residues in the CDR3. Trimming took 3 bases from V and 4 from J; bases not matched to a gene: 11. The CDR3 protein is CASSIPPGLAGTGTGELFF. The CDR3 DNA follows: TGTGCCAGTAGTATCCCCCCGGGACTAGCGGGAACGGGCACCGGGGAGCTGTTTTTT.

The rearrangement uses TRBV2 and TRBJ2-5, with 8 bases aligning to TRBD2. CDR3 length: 15 residues. The trim removed 5 bases at V and 4 bases at J, leaving 9 bases unmatched. Germline CDR1 reads SNHLY; CDR2 reads FYNNEI. In DNA, the CDR3 is TGTGCCAGCAGTACTCTGAGCGGGAGTGGAGAGACCCAGTACTTC. Translation: CASSTLSGSGETQYF.

The chain employs TRBV18 and TRBJ1-5; D unclear. CDR1 is KGHSH, CDR2 LQKENI, per germline. The CDR3 loop spans 15 amino acids. V was cut by 1 base and J by 2 bases, with 9 bases left in between. The CDR3 region has the DNA TGTGCCAGCTCACCACAGGCAGGCCGCAATCAGCCCCAGCATTTT. This sequence encodes CASSPQAGRNQPQHF.

The count of this clone is one. As DNA, the CDR3 is TGTGCCAGCAGTTACGGTGTTTATGGCTACACCTTC. Its translation: CASSYGVYGYTF. The chain has TRBV28 and TRBJ1-2, with unresolved D. V lost 4 bases to trimming and J lost 5 bases, with 8 bases between them. The CDR3 totals 12 residues. In germline, CDR1 is MDHEN, CDR2 SYDVKM.

The chain recombines TRBV5-1 with TRBJ2-1; 10 bases are shared with TRBD2. Per the germline V gene, CDR1 is SGHRS and CDR2 is YFSETQ. This CDR3 comprises 16 residues. Trimming took 0 bases from V and 6 from J; bases not matched to a gene: 6. CDR3: CASSLESGRALNEQFF. DNA for the CDR3: TGCGCCAGCAGCTTGGAGAGCGGGAGGGCACTCAATGAGCAGTTCTTC. Drawing the rest from reference TRBV5-1 and TRBJ2-1, the complete variable domain is KAGVTQTPRYLIKTRGQQVTLSCSPISGHRSVSWYQQTPGQGLQFLFEYFSETQRNKGNFPGRFSGRQFSNSRSEMNVSTLELGDSALYLCASSLESGRALNEQFFGPGTRLTVL.

In nucleotides, the CDR3 is TGTGCCAGCAGTGAATATACCTACGAGCAGTACTTC. Translating it yields CASSEYTYEQYF. The chain couples TRBV25-1 to TRBJ2-7; D gene unclear. There are 12 residues in the CDR3. Germline V gives CDR1 MGHDK, CDR2 SYGVNS. Trimming pared 0 bases from V and 2 bases from J, leaving 2 bases between.

The V gene is TRBV19, the J gene TRBJ1-1; D may be TRBD1 (6 bases). The CDR3 length is 13 residues. CDR1 is LNHDA, CDR2 SQIVND, per germline (reference sequence). V gave up 7 bases and J gave up 0 bases, with 9 bases separating them. The CDR3 here is CASTRTVNTEAFF. The CDR3 DNA sequence: TGTGCCAGTACTCGGACAGTGAACACTGAAGCTTTCTTT.